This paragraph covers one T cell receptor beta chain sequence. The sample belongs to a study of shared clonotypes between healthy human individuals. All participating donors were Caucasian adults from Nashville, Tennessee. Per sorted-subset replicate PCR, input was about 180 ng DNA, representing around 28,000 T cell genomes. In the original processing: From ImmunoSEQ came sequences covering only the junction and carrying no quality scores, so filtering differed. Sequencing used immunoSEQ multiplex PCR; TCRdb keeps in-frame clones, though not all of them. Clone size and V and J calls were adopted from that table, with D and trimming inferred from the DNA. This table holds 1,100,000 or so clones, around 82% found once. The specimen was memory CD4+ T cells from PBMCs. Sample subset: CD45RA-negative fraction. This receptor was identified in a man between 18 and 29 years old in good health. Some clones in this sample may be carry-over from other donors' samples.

The CDR3 sequence: CASKLGTGGYEQYF. CDR3 nucleotides: TGTGCCAGCAAACTCGGGACAGGGGGCTACGAGCAGTACTTC. The chain carries TRBV6-5 and TRBJ2-7; 11 bases are a match to TRBD1. J was trimmed by 3 bases and V by 7 bases; bases with no gene match: 5. The V gene's germline CDR1 is MNHEY and CDR2 SVGAGI. The CDR3 loop spans 14 amino acids.